The subject of this entry is one TCR beta chain. Its antigen is not identified. This specimen belongs to a study of a mutant IDH1 vaccine in newly diagnosed glioma. Study in general: Patients underwent eight vaccinations, which took place in weeks 1, 3, 5, 7, 11, 15, 19 and 23.

V lost 7 bases, J lost 5 bases, and 12 bases lay in between. Germline V gives CDR1 SNHLY, CDR2 FYNNEI. The CDR3 is 12 amino acids. The time point denotes: week 5, during vaccination. In the vaccine, a single dose held 300 ug of the mutant IDH1 20-mer peptide, along with topical imiquimod. Assay: immunoSEQ multiplex PCR; the TCRdb copy retains only in-frame clones and omits some. The repertoire holds some 51,000 clones, with around four fifths as singletons. The sequence derives from a woman between 40 and 50 years old with glioma. The sequencing here drew on PBMCs, taken from a glioma patient whose treatment included an IDH1 peptide vaccine. The chain carries TRBV2 and TRBJ2-7; a possible D gene is TRBD2 (7 bases). DNA of the CDR3: TGTGCCAGCATGGGGGGGCTACACGAGCAGTACTTC. It codes for CASMGGLHEQYF.